This T cell receptor beta chain emerged from a study of T-cell reconstitution after alpha-beta-depleted transplantation in children. On this clonotype: Antigen: not known.

A TCRbeta library incorporating unique molecular identifiers was prepared. TCRdb reprocessed the PCR reads via MiXCR and lists one record per CDR3 protein. The table records more than 200,000 distinct CDR3 sequences, 25% of them present only once. Trimming took 2 bases from V and 8 from J; bases not matched to a gene: 5. The CDR3 runs 14 residues. Per the germline V gene, CDR1 is MNHEY and CDR2 is SVGAGI. Study results and limitations: Some patients' high day-60 TCRbeta diversity was traced to surviving recipient T cells and thymic progenitors.

The sequences come from PBMCs, collected before TCRalphabeta/CD19-depleted stem cell transplant. V is TRBV6-5 and J is TRBJ2-1, with 8 positions matching TRBD1. The clonotype comes from a girl aged 2 to 10 with Fanconi anemia, due to receive a stem cell transplant. As DNA, the CDR3 is TGTGCCAGCAGTTACGGACAGGGACGGGATGAGCAGTTCTTC. This encodes CASSYGQGRDEQFF.